This paragraph reports one T cell receptor (beta chain). This clone's antigen is unknown. No per-base quality is available; no much larger clone lies one base away. From the cysteine through the phenylalanine, the CDR3 covers 15 amino acids. Only the CDR3 part of the read is kept: 45 bases, read in frame from the first base. For CDR1 and CDR2, the germline V gene lists SNHLY and FYNNEI. V and J are truncated by 3 bases and 9 bases respectively, leaving an intervening sequence of 20 bases. The sample comes from a study of OX40 agonist ivuxolimab in advanced cancers. Regarding the study in general: Ivuxolimab was a fully human IgG2 agonistic monoclonal antibody targeting the costimulatory receptor OX40 (CD134). Patients were allowed to have had prior anti-PD-1, anti-PD-L1 or anti-CTLA-4 therapy, and roughly 40% of the dose-escalation patients had previously received checkpoint inhibitors. Intravenous ivuxolimab was administered to patients every 2 weeks at six dose levels: 0.01, 0.1, 0.3, 1.5, 3 and 10 mg/kg. The dose-escalation cohort was roughly 83% male with a mean age of around 64 years, ranging from roughly 20 to 85. The purpose of peripheral TCRbeta sequencing was to test whether ivuxolimab changed TCR sequence diversity and led to clonal T-cell expansion. The monotherapy dose-escalation portion (N ≈ 57 patients) of the phase I ivuxolimab trial is reported in the paper. Among the 50 to 55 dose-escalation patients, 19 had hepatocellular carcinoma, about 15 melanoma, 9 renal cell carcinoma and 9 head and neck cancer. Partial responses occurred in three dose-escalation patients, of whom one had hepatocellular carcinoma and two had cutaneous melanoma. The study at large found these results: On average, CD8+ T cells showed more expanded clones than CD4+ T cells after ivuxolimab. Low levels of normalized T-cell clonal expansion were also seen in some patients who did not respond. The antigen specificity of the peripheral T cells that underwent clonal expansion was not determined. Clonal expansion of both CD4+ and CD8+ blood T cells was observed from baseline to week 6 at doses 0.1 to 3.0 mg/kg. In partial responders in the 0.1-3.0 mg/kg groups, normalized peripheral clonal expansion was found to be among the lowest, especially among CD8+ T cells.

Patients with autoimmune disease history or receiving systemic immunosuppression were excluded from the trial. Peripheral blood for TCR sequencing was drawn from every dose cohort at baseline, at cycle 4 day 1 and at cycle 7 day 1. Samples were obtained from an open-label, multicenter, first-in-human phase I dose-escalation trial of ivuxolimab. Adults with locally advanced or metastatic melanoma, renal cell, hepatocellular, or head and neck squamous cell carcinoma were enrolled in the trial. Before TCR sequencing, CD4+ and CD8+ T cells were separately sorted from peripheral blood. Genomic DNA was extracted from sorted cells for sequencing of the TCRbeta CDR3 region. TCRbeta CDR3 regions were sequenced using the immunoSEQ Assay. Imported from immuneACCESS, the table was reduced by TCRdb to in-frame sequences with V and J called. These copies leave out some clones; in studies compared against another copy, an unresolved V gene accounts for under half, and the cause of the remainder is not known. This sample comprises tens of thousands of clones, 70% to 90% of them detected only once. The ten largest make up about 30% of the sample.

Sequenced here: CD4+ or CD8+ T cells sorted from blood, sampled in a trial of the OX40 agonist ivuxolimab. The rearrangement joined TRBV2 to TRBJ2-5; no confident D gene assignment can be made. This TCR was sampled from an adult with an advanced solid tumor such as melanoma, head and neck, liver or kidney cancer. The DNA reads as follows: TGTGCCAGCAGTGAGTTTCGTGGACCCCGAATGGCCCAGTACTTC. The encoded protein is CASSEFRGPRMAQYF.